These T cell receptor beta chains were read from a single sample in a study of vaccination and CD4 T cells after COVID-19. The antigens these receptors bind are not known. Using its own MiXCR run on the PCR reads, TCRdb lists one record per CDR3 protein. Of 22,000 or so distinct CDR3 sequences in the sample, about 31% were seen once. Sample: cultured CD4+ T cells from blood. All receptors come from a human donor with COVID-19. CDR3s include the opening cysteine and the closing phenylalanine or tryptophan. Fields, in order: D gene, CDR3 length, V gene, clone size, J gene, CDR3 DNA, CDR3 protein. D genes are given only for firm matches. The size field is filled for only some rows; it gives once, few, many or a size class.

d_call: -
cdr3_length: 11
v_call: TRBV6-1
clone_size: few
j_call: TRBJ2-1
cdr3_nt: TGTGCCAGCCGCCAGAACAATGAGCAGTTCTTC
cdr3_aa: CASRQNNEQFF

d_call: -
cdr3_length: 13
v_call: TRBV20-1
clone_size: -
j_call: TRBJ2-7
cdr3_nt: TGCAGTGTTACCGGGACCGGGACGGGCGAGCAGTACTTC
cdr3_aa: CSVTGTGTGEQYF

d_call: TRBD1
cdr3_length: 19
v_call: TRBV15
clone_size: -
j_call: TRBJ2-3
cdr3_nt: TGTGCCACCAGCAGAGACTTGATAAACATAGGACAGGGGGCGGATACGCAGTATTTT
cdr3_aa: CATSRDLINIGQGADTQYF

d_call: -
cdr3_length: 12
v_call: TRBV12-3/TRBV12-4
clone_size: -
j_call: TRBJ2-7
cdr3_nt: TGTGCCAGCAGTTTCGGGGGATACGAGCAGTACTTC
cdr3_aa: CASSFGGYEQYF

d_call: -
cdr3_length: 13
v_call: TRBV2
clone_size: -
j_call: TRBJ1-6
cdr3_nt: TGTGCCAGTCAGGGGCAGATTAATTCACCCCTCCACTTT
cdr3_aa: CASQGQINSPLHF

d_call: TRBD1
cdr3_length: 14
v_call: TRBV28
clone_size: -
j_call: TRBJ1-5
cdr3_nt: TGTGCCAGCCGAAATCCGGGACAGAATCAGCCCCAGCATTTT
cdr3_aa: CASRNPGQNQPQHF

d_call: -
cdr3_length: 15
v_call: TRBV6-1
clone_size: -
j_call: TRBJ2-4
cdr3_nt: TGTGCCAGCAGGACAGGGGAGGGAGCCAAAAACATTCAGTACTTC
cdr3_aa: CASRTGEGAKNIQYF

d_call: TRBD2
cdr3_length: 16
v_call: TRBV5-1
clone_size: -
j_call: TRBJ2-3
cdr3_nt: TGCGCCAGCAGCAGCCCCGGGCGGGGGGCGGGAGATACGCAGTATTTT
cdr3_aa: CASSSPGRGAGDTQYF

d_call: -
cdr3_length: 14
v_call: TRBV7-2
clone_size: -
j_call: TRBJ1-5
cdr3_nt: TGTGCCAGCAGCTTAGGCAGGGAGGATCAGCCCCAGCATTTT
cdr3_aa: CASSLGREDQPQHF

d_call: -
cdr3_length: 15
v_call: TRBV7-9
clone_size: few
j_call: TRBJ2-2
cdr3_nt: TGTGCCAGCAGCTTAGCCAGGGGGAACACCGGGGAGCTGTTTTTT
cdr3_aa: CASSLARGNTGELFF

d_call: TRBD1
cdr3_length: 14
v_call: TRBV11-3
clone_size: few
j_call: TRBJ1-1
cdr3_nt: TGTGCCAGCAGCGGAAACAGGGGGAACACTGAAGCTTTCTTT
cdr3_aa: CASSGNRGNTEAFF

d_call: TRBD1
cdr3_length: 12
v_call: TRBV19
clone_size: few
j_call: TRBJ1-2
cdr3_nt: TGTGCCAGTAGTAGGGGACAGTTCATCCTTTTTTTC
cdr3_aa: CASSRGQFILFF

d_call: -
cdr3_length: 16
v_call: TRBV30
clone_size: -
j_call: TRBJ1-6
cdr3_nt: TGTGCCTGGACCCCGGGGGGGAGCTCCTATAATTCACCCCTCCACTTT
cdr3_aa: CAWTPGGSSYNSPLHF

d_call: -
cdr3_length: 16
v_call: TRBV6-5
clone_size: few
j_call: TRBJ1-3
cdr3_nt: TGTGCCAGCAGTTACGGAGGGGAAACCTCTGGAAACACCATATATTTT
cdr3_aa: CASSYGGETSGNTIYF

d_call: -
cdr3_length: 14
v_call: TRBV15
clone_size: medium-sized
j_call: TRBJ2-7
cdr3_nt: TGTGCCACCAGCAGAGGGCAGGTCTCCTACGAGCAGTACTTC
cdr3_aa: CATSRGQVSYEQYF

d_call: TRBD2
cdr3_length: 15
v_call: TRBV7-9
clone_size: few
j_call: TRBJ2-3
cdr3_nt: TGTGCCAGCAGCTCAAGGGTACTAGCGAGAGATACGCAGTATTTT
cdr3_aa: CASSSRVLARDTQYF

d_call: -
cdr3_length: 12
v_call: TRBV20-1
clone_size: -
j_call: TRBJ2-2
cdr3_nt: TGCAGTGCCCTCAGGGACACCGGGGAGCTGTTTTTT
cdr3_aa: CSALRDTGELFF

d_call: -
cdr3_length: 15
v_call: TRBV10-1
clone_size: few
j_call: TRBJ1-3
cdr3_nt: TGCGCCAGCAGGGGATCACGCACCGGTGGAAACACCATATATTTT
cdr3_aa: CASRGSRTGGNTIYF

d_call: -
cdr3_length: 13
v_call: TRBV2
clone_size: few
j_call: TRBJ1-1
cdr3_nt: TGTGCCAGCATGAAAGATGGGTCCCCCGAAGCTTTCTTT
cdr3_aa: CASMKDGSPEAFF

d_call: -
cdr3_length: 15
v_call: TRBV20-1
clone_size: few
j_call: TRBJ2-3
cdr3_nt: TGCAGTGCTAGAGATCCGGACCCTAGGACAGATACGCAGTATTTT
cdr3_aa: CSARDPDPRTDTQYF

d_call: TRBD1
cdr3_length: 16
v_call: TRBV6-1
clone_size: -
j_call: TRBJ1-2
cdr3_nt: TGTGCCAGCATGGAAGGGGACAGGGCTTCTAACTATGGCTACACCTTC
cdr3_aa: CASMEGDRASNYGYTF

d_call: TRBD2
cdr3_length: 15
v_call: TRBV9
clone_size: few
j_call: TRBJ2-5
cdr3_nt: TGTGCCAGCAGCGACGGGACTAGCGGCAAAGAGACCCAGTACTTC
cdr3_aa: CASSDGTSGKETQYF

d_call: TRBD1
cdr3_length: 17
v_call: TRBV20-1
clone_size: few
j_call: TRBJ1-2
cdr3_nt: TGCAGTGCTAGAGATACCGTAAGACAGGGTAGTATCCATGGCTACACCTTC
cdr3_aa: CSARDTVRQGSIHGYTF

d_call: -
cdr3_length: 13
v_call: TRBV7-8
clone_size: -
j_call: TRBJ1-6
cdr3_nt: TGTGCCAGCAGCTTAAGTCGGGCTGGGCCCCTCCACTTT
cdr3_aa: CASSLSRAGPLHF

d_call: -
cdr3_length: 14
v_call: TRBV28
clone_size: -
j_call: TRBJ1-5
cdr3_nt: TGTGCCAGCAGGGGGACGGCCGGCAATCAGCCCCAGCATTTT
cdr3_aa: CASRGTAGNQPQHF

d_call: -
cdr3_length: 13
v_call: TRBV20-1
clone_size: few
j_call: TRBJ1-2
cdr3_nt: TGCAGTGCGCATCGACAGCCGAACTATGGCTACACCTTC
cdr3_aa: CSAHRQPNYGYTF

d_call: -
cdr3_length: 14
v_call: TRBV19
clone_size: medium-sized
j_call: TRBJ1-5
cdr3_nt: TGTGCCAGTAGTATACAGTGGGGCAATCAGCCCCAGCATTTT
cdr3_aa: CASSIQWGNQPQHF

d_call: TRBD2
cdr3_length: 14
v_call: TRBV6-4
clone_size: few
j_call: TRBJ2-2
cdr3_nt: TGTGCCAGCAGTCTGCGGGGGGGCACCGGGGAGCTGTTTTTT
cdr3_aa: CASSLRGGTGELFF

d_call: -
cdr3_length: 12
v_call: TRBV2
clone_size: -
j_call: TRBJ2-1
cdr3_nt: TGTGCCAGCAGAGCCCACCTTGGGACGGCACACTTC
cdr3_aa: CASRAHLGTAHF

d_call: -
cdr3_length: 15
v_call: TRBV15
clone_size: -
j_call: TRBJ1-3
cdr3_nt: TGTGCCACCAGCAGAGATTGGGGGTCTGGAAACACCATATATTTT
cdr3_aa: CATSRDWGSGNTIYF

d_call: -
cdr3_length: 14
v_call: TRBV6-2/TRBV6-3
clone_size: -
j_call: TRBJ1-1
cdr3_nt: TGTGCCAGCCTGCGAATGGGGTCGTTTTCTGAAGCTTTCTTT
cdr3_aa: CASLRMGSFSEAFF

d_call: -
cdr3_length: 12
v_call: TRBV19
clone_size: few
j_call: TRBJ1-6
cdr3_nt: TGTGCCAGTAGTTACCGAGATTCACCCCTCCACTTT
cdr3_aa: CASSYRDSPLHF

d_call: TRBD2
cdr3_length: 19
v_call: TRBV9
clone_size: -
j_call: TRBJ2-1
cdr3_nt: TGTGCCAGCAGCGTAGGTCTCTGGAGCGGGGGGGCCTTGGGCAATGAGCAGTTCTTC
cdr3_aa: CASSVGLWSGGALGNEQFF

d_call: TRBD2
cdr3_length: 16
v_call: TRBV7-2
clone_size: -
j_call: TRBJ2-7
cdr3_nt: TGTGCCAGCAGCCGGACTAGCGGGGGGGCAGGTTACGAGCAGTACTTC
cdr3_aa: CASSRTSGGAGYEQYF

d_call: TRBD1
cdr3_length: 19
v_call: TRBV6-5
clone_size: -
j_call: TRBJ2-3
cdr3_nt: TGTGCCAGCAGTTATTCTCCGGGACAGGGGACCTCTAGCACAGATACGCAGTATTTT
cdr3_aa: CASSYSPGQGTSSTDTQYF

d_call: -
cdr3_length: 15
v_call: TRBV7-2
clone_size: few
j_call: TRBJ2-5
cdr3_nt: TGTGCCAGCAGCCCGAGGACAGCGATGGAAGAGACCCAGTACTTC
cdr3_aa: CASSPRTAMEETQYF

d_call: TRBD2
cdr3_length: 15
v_call: TRBV6-5
clone_size: -
j_call: TRBJ2-7
cdr3_nt: TGTGCCAGCAGTTCTAGACTAGCGGGGAGCTACGAGCAGTACTTC
cdr3_aa: CASSSRLAGSYEQYF

d_call: TRBD2
cdr3_length: 17
v_call: TRBV20-1
clone_size: few
j_call: TRBJ2-3
cdr3_nt: TGCAGTGCTAGAGATCGACTAGCGGGGGGGCGAGGAGATACGCAGTATTTT
cdr3_aa: CSARDRLAGGRGDTQYF

d_call: TRBD1
cdr3_length: 16
v_call: TRBV12-3/TRBV12-4
clone_size: -
j_call: TRBJ1-5
cdr3_nt: TGTGCCAGCAGTTTAGGGGGACAGGGAAGCAATCAGCCCCAGCATTTT
cdr3_aa: CASSLGGQGSNQPQHF

d_call: -
cdr3_length: 14
v_call: TRBV6-1
clone_size: few
j_call: TRBJ1-2
cdr3_nt: TGTGCCAGCAGTGACCGACAGCTTAACGGTGGCTACACCTTC
cdr3_aa: CASSDRQLNGGYTF

d_call: -
cdr3_length: 14
v_call: TRBV20-1
clone_size: -
j_call: TRBJ1-5
cdr3_nt: TGCAGTGCTATGGCGGGGGAAGGCAATCAGCCCCAGCATTTT
cdr3_aa: CSAMAGEGNQPQHF